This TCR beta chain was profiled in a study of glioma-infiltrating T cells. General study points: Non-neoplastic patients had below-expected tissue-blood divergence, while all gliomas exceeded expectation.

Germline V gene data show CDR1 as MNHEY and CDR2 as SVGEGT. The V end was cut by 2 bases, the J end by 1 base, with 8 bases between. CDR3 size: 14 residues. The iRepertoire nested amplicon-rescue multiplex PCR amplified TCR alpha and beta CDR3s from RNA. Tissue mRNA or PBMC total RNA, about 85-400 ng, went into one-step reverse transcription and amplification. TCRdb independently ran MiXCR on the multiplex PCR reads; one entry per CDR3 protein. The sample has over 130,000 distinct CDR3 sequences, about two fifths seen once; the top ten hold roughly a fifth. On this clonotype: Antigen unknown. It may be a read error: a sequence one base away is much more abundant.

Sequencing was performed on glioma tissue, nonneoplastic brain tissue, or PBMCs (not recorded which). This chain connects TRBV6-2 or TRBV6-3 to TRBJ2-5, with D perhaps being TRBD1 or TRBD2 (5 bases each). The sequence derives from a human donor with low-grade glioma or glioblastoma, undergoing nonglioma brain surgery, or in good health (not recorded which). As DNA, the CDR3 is TGTGCCAGCAGTTACGGGGGAACCCAAGAGACCCAGTACTTC. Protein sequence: CASSYGGTQETQYF.